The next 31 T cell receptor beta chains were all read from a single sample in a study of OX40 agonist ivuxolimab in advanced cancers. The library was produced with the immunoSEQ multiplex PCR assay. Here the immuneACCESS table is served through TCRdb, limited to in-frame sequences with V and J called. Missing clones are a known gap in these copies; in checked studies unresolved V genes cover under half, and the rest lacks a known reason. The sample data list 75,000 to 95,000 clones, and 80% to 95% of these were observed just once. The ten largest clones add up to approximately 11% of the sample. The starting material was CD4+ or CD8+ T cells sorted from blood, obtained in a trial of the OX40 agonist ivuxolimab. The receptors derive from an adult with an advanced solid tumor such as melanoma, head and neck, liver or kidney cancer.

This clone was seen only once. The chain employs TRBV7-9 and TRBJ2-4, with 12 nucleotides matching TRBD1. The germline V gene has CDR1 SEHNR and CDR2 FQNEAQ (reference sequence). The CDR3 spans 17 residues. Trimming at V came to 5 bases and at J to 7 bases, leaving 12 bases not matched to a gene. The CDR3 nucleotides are TGTGCCAGCAGCCCTACCGGGACAGGGGGCGCCGGGAACATTCAGTACTTC. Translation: CASSPTGTGGAGNIQYF.

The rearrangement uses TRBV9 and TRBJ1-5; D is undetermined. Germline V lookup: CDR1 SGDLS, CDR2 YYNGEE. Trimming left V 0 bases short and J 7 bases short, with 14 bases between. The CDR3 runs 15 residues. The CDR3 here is CASSVAGELGQPQHF. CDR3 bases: TGTGCCAGCAGCGTAGCTGGGGAACTAGGGCAGCCCCAGCATTTT.

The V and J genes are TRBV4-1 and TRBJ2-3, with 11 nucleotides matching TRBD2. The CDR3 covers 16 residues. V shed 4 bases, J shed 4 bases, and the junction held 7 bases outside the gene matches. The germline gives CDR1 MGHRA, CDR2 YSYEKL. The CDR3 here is CASSLPSGGSADTQYF. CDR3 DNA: TGCGCCAGCAGCCTTCCTAGCGGGGGGAGCGCAGATACGCAGTATTTT.

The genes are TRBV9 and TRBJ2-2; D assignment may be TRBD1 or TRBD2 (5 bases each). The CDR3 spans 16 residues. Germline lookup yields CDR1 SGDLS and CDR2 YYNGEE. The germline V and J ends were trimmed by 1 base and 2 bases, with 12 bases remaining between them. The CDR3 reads CASSVREGANTGELFF. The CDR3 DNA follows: TGTGCCAGCAGCGTACGGGAAGGGGCCAACACCGGGGAGCTGTTTTTT.

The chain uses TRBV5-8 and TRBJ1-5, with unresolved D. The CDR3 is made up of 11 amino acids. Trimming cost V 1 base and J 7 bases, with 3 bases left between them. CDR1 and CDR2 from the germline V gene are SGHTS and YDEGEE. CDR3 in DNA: TGTGCCAGCAGCTTGACGCAGCCCCAGCATTTT. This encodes CASSLTQPQHF.

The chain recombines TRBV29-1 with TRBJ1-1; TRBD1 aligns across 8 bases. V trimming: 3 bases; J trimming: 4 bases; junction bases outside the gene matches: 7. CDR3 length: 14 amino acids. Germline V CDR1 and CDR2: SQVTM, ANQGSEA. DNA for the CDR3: TGCAGCGTTGAGGACAGGGCACAGGGCACTGAAGCTTTCTTT. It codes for CSVEDRAQGTEAFF.

CDR3 DNA: TGTGCCAGCAGCGTAGATCCCCTATCCCGACAGGGTCACGGCTATGGCTACACCTTC. Residues: CASSVDPLSRQGHGYGYTF. J is TRBJ1-2 and V is TRBV9; 7 bases map to TRBD1. This CDR3 region has 19 residues. Germline V CDR1 and CDR2: SGDLS, YYNGEE. Germline trimming cut 0 bases from V and 4 bases from J; bases unmatched to any gene: 18.

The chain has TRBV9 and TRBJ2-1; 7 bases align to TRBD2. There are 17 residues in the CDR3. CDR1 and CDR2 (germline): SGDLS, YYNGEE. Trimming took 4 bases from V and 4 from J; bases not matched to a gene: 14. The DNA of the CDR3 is TGTGCCAGCAGCCCTCACGGGGGAGGGACTGGTTACAATGAGCAGTTCTTC. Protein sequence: CASSPHGGGTGYNEQFF.

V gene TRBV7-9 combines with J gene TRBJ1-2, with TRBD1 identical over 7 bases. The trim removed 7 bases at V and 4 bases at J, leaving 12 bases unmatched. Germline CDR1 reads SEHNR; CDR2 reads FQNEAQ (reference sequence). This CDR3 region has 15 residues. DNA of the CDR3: TGTGCCAGCACCCGCGGGGACAGTACGCCCTATGGCTACACCTTC. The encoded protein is CASTRGDSTPYGYTF.

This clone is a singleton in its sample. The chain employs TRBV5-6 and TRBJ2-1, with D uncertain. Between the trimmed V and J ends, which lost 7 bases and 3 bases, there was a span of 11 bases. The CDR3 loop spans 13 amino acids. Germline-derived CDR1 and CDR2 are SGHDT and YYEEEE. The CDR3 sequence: CASHLAGYNEQFF. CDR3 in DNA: TGTGCCAGCCACTTGGCTGGCTACAATGAGCAGTTCTTC.

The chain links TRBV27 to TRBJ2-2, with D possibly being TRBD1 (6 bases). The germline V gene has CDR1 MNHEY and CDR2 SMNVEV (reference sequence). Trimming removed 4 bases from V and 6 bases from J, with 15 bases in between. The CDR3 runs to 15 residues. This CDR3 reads CASSSQTGSAGELFF. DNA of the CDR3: TGTGCCAGCAGTTCTCAGACAGGATCCGCCGGGGAGCTGTTTTTT.

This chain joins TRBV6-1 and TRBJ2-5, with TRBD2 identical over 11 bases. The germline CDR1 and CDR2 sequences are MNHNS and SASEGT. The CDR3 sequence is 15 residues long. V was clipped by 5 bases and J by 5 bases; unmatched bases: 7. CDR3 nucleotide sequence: TGTGCCAGCAGTAGCATTAGCGGGGGGGGTGAGACCCAGTACTTC. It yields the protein CASSSISGGGETQYF.

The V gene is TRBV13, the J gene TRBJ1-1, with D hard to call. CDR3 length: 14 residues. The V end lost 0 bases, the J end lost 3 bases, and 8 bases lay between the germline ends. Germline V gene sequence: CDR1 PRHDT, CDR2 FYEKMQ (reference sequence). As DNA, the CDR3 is TGTGCCAGCAGCTTAGGGGCGTCGTACACTGAAGCTTTCTTT. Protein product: CASSLGASYTEAFF.

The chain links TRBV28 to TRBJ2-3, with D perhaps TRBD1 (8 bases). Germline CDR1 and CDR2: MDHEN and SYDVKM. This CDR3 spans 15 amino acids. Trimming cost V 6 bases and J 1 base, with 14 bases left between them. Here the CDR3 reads CASSRQGRGTDTQYF. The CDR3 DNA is TGTGCCAGCAGCCGACAGGGGAGGGGCACAGATACGCAGTATTTT.

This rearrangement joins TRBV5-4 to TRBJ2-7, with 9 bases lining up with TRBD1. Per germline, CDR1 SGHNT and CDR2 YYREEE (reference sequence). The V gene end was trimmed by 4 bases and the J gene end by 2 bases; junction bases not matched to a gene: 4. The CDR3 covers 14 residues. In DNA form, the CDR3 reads TGTGCCAGCAGCGGGGGGGACAGGGCCTACGAGCAGTACTTC. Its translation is CASSGGDRAYEQYF.

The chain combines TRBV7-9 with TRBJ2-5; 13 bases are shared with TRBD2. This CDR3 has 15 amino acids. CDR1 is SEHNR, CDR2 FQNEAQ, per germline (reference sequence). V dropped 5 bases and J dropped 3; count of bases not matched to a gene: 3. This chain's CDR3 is CASSVGTSGEETQYF. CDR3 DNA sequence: TGTGCCAGCAGCGTAGGGACTAGCGGGGAAGAGACCCAGTACTTC.

As DNA, the CDR3 is TGTGCCAGCAGCGTGGGGGTTGTTAACTATGGCTACACCTTC. Protein sequence: CASSVGVVNYGYTF. The chain joins TRBV11-2 to TRBJ1-2; D is perhaps TRBD1 (5 bases). CDR3 length: 14 amino acids. Germline loops: CDR1 SGHAT, CDR2 FQNNGV. V dropped 5 bases and J dropped 1 base, with 11 bases sitting between them.

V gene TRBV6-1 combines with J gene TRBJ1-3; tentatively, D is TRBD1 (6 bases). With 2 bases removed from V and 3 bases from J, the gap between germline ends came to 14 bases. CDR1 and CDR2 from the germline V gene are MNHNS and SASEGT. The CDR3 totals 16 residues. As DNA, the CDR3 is TGTGCCAGCAGTGAACTTGTGGGGGCTGGTGGAAACACCATATATTTT. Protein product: CASSELVGAGGNTIYF.

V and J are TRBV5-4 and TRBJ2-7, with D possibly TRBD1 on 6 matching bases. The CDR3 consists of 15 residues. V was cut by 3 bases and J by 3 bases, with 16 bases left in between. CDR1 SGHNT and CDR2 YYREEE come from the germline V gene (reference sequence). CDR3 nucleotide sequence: TGTGCCAGCAGCTGGTACAGTGGGGGCGGCTACGAGCAGTACTTC. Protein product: CASSWYSGGGYEQYF.

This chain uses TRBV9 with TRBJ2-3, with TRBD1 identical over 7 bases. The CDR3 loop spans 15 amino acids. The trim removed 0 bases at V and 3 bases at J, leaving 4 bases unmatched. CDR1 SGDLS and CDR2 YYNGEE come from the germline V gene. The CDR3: CASSVAGQETDTQYF. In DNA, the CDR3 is TGTGCCAGCAGCGTAGCTGGACAGGAAACAGATACGCAGTATTTT.

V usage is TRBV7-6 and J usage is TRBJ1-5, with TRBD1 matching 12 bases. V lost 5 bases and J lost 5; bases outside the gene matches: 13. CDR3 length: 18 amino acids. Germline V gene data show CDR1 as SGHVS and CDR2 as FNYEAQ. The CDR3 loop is CASSETGTGGIFDQPQHF. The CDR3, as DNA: TGTGCCAGCAGCGAAACCGGGACAGGGGGCATTTTTGATCAGCCCCAGCATTTT.

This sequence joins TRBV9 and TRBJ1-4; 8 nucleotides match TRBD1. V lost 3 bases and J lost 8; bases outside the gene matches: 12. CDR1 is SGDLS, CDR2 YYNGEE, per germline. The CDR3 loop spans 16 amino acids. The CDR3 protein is CASSATVQGAGEKLFF. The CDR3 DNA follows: TGTGCCAGCAGCGCGACCGTGCAGGGGGCTGGGGAAAAACTGTTTTTT.

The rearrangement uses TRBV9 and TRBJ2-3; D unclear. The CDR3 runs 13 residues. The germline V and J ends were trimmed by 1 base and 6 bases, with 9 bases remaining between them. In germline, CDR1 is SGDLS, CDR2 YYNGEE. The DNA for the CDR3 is TGTGCCAGCAGCGTATATGGTGTGGATACGCAGTATTTT. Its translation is CASSVYGVDTQYF. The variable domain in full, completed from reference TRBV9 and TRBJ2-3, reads DSGVTQTPKHLITATGQRVTLRCSPRSGDLSVYWYQQSLDQGLQFLIQYYNGEERAKGNILERFSAQQFPDLHSELNLSSLELGDSALYFCASSVYGVDTQYFGPGTRLTVL.

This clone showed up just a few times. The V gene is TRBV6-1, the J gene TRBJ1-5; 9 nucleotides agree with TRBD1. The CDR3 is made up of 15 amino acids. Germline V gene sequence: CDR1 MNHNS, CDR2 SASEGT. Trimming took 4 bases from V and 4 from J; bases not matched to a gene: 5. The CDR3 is CASSADRGPNQPQHF. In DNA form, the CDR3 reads TGTGCCAGCAGTGCGGACAGGGGCCCGAATCAGCCCCAGCATTTT.

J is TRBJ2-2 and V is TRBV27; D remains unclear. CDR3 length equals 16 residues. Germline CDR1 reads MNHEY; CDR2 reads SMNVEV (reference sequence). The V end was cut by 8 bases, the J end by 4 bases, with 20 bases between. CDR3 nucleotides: TGTGCCAGCTCTCCTCCGGAACTGCTAATCACCGGGGAGCTGTTTTTT. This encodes CASSPPELLITGELFF.

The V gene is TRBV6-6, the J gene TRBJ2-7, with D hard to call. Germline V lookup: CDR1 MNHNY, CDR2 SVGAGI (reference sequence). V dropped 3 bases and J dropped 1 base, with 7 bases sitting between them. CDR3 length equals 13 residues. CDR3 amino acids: CASSYHESYEQYF. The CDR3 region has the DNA TGTGCCAGCAGTTATCACGAGTCCTACGAGCAGTACTTC.

The CDR3 nucleotides are TGTGCCAGCAGCTTTAGGGGGGCCGGAGCATTTGAGACCCAGTACTTC. Protein sequence: CASSFRGAGAFETQYF. The rearrangement links TRBV7-2 to TRBJ2-5; D is possibly TRBD1 or TRBD2 (6 bases each). The CDR3 runs 16 residues. Germline V gene data show CDR1 as SGHTA and CDR2 as FQGNSA. V was trimmed by 3 bases and J by 5 bases, leaving 19 bases between them.

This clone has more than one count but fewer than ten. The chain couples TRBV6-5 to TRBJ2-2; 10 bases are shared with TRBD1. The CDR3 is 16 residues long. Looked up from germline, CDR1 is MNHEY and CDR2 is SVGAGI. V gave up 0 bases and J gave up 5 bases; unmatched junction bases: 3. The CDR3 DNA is TGTGCCAGCAGTTACTCTCCGGGACAGGGGACCGGGGAGCTGTTTTTT. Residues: CASSYSPGQGTGELFF.

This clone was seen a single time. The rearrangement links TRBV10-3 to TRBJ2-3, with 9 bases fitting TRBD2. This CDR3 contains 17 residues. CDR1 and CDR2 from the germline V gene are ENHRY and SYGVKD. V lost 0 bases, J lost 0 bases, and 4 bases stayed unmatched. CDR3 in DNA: TGTGCCATCAGTGAGTCGTCTAGCGGGGTCAGCACAGATACGCAGTATTTT. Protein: CAISESSSGVSTDTQYF.

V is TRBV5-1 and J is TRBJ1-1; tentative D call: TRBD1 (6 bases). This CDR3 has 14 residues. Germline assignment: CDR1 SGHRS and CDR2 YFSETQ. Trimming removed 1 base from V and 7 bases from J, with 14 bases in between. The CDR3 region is CASSLSGEGVEAFF. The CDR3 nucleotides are TGCGCCAGCAGCTTGTCCGGGGAGGGGGTTGAAGCTTTCTTT.

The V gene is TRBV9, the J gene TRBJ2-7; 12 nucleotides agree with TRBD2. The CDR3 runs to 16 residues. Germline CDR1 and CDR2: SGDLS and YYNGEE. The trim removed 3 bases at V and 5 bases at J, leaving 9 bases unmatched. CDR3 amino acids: CASSAGTSGFGDEQYF. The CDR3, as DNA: TGTGCCAGCAGCGCCGGGACTAGCGGGTTCGGGGACGAGCAGTACTTC.